This entry concerns a single T cell receptor (beta chain). What this receptor recognizes is not known. The entry originates in a study of cytomegalovirus exposure and HLA in healthy donors (dated by TCRdb to the late 2010s). Regarding the study in general: An earlier analysis of some 600 of the donors reported around 280 Gb of sequence data and 117 million unique TCR beta sequences obtained from some 170 million T cells. In a later analysis, previously published TCR beta repertoires from several hundred donors were re-analyzed and high-resolution HLA genotyping was added so that TCR occurrence patterns could be studied. In a later genetic analysis, genome-wide SNP genotypes for 398 of the 666 donors were used, and that subset was treated as a discovery cohort. Both class I and class II loci were covered by HLA typing, at four-digit resolution. High-throughput TCR immunosequencing, statistical association of individual TCRs with disease status, and machine learning were combined to predict cytomegalovirus infection status. An early release covering roughly 600 HLA-typed donors comprised approximately 290 gigabases of sequencing data and 65 million to 100 million unique TCR sequences. All discovery cohort repertoires had been generated on a single sequencing platform. Using immunosequencing, the study profiled T cell repertoires from about 620 subjects and related those repertoires to cytomegalovirus serostatus. A separate validation cohort of roughly 120 different subjects was used in addition to the 666-subject first cohort. A handful of DR-DQ haplotypes were handled as single units for association and clustering because linkage in the cohort was strong. Of the approximately 400 genotyped donors, less than 85% were placed in the genetic ancestry cluster associated with self-reported Caucasian donors. Donor age, sex, ethnicity and CMV serostatus were compiled alongside the repertoire data. Typing coverage varied by locus: roughly 620-640 donors for A, B, C, DRB1 and DQB1; under 550 for DQA1; about 570 for DPA1; roughly 450 for DPB1. In an earlier analysis of 587 of the donors, high-throughput TCR beta sequencing was used to judge whether each TCR beta V gene segment behaved as functional or pseudogenic. Among a few hundred genotyped donors of the cohort, an average of around 240,000 unique TCR beta nucleotide sequences were sequenced per donor, roughly a sixth of them non-productive. The aim of the study was to test whether cataloging public T cell receptors could identify signatures of past pathogen exposure. The later analysis used no new phenotypic data to find candidate immune exposures, relying instead on TCR beta sequences and their occurrence across donors.

What the study reported, not specific to this receptor: The 87-base-pair reads could not distinguish some IMGT-functional V segments, including TRBV6-2 and TRBV6-3, so those segments were excluded. A further reported finding was that TCR beta sequences accurately predicted the HLA-A and HLA-B alleles for most subjects in the first cohort. Presence/absence analyses assumed roughly uniform sequencing depth across donors, an assumption that may not hold. In a later analysis, the rate of TCR association differed among HLA loci, with DRB1 alleles having the most associated TCRs and HLA-C alleles having the fewest. Immune exposure information for the cohort was limited to CMV serostatus. The authors suggested that the approach could potentially be generalized to other disease states and immunological phenotypes. Linkage disequilibrium might explain the correlated functional status among segregating V segments, but an unknown experimental factor could not be ruled out. According to a later genetic analysis, donors in an Asian-associated ancestry cluster had fewer N-insertions in productive TCRs than the approximately 630-donor mean. The classifier was reported to diagnose cytomegalovirus status with high specificity and sensitivity in both the original cohort and the validation cohort. In a later analysis, HLA-associated TCR beta chains showed more clonal expansion and lower generation probabilities than non-associated chains that were equally common. According to a later analysis, most CMV-associated TCR beta chains appeared to be HLA-restricted, and the HLA associations seemed to be driven largely by CMV exposure. Because HLA typing was missing for some donors at each locus, association tests included only the typed subset. In a later analysis, several top co-occurrence clusters were reported to appear linked to parvovirus B19, influenza, CMV and Epstein-Barr virus. Most TCR sequences were seen in very few donors, while some public TCRs were found in many individuals. In an earlier analysis of 587 of the donors, most TCR beta V segments appeared in productive rearrangements about 90% or about 30% of the time, broadly matching IMGT annotations. In a later analysis, 16,951 TCR beta sequences were associated with specific HLA alleles at a false discovery rate of 0.05. In the study, some 160 TCR beta chains were listed as associated with cytomegalovirus. In vitro tests confirmed that a few of the cytomegalovirus-associated TCR beta chains recognize cytomegalovirus antigens. The cohort was sequenced for TCR beta chains only, and without alpha or paired-chain data the features that could be detected were limited. About 17 rarely observed V segments, including chromosome 9 orphons, were excluded from the earlier analysis of some 590 of the donors because counts were too low. The sequencing pipeline was judged likely to have produced a cluster of highly shared sequence variants as a technical artifact. When HLA alleles, especially DR and DQ, strongly co-occurred, TCR associations were difficult to assign to individual alleles. In a later genetic analysis, a missense DCLRE1C variant was associated with V-gene and J-gene trimming of TCR beta chains, and the association was replicated in an independent cohort.

Sequences LGHNA (CDR1) and YNFKEQ (CDR2) are obtained from the germline V gene. Trimming takes 1 base off V and 10 bases off J; junction bases not matched to a gene: 11. Including cysteine and phenylalanine, the CDR3 has 16 amino acids. Only the CDR3 portion is preserved as DNA: 48 bases, with reading frame beginning at the first base. Library prep was done by the immunoSEQ multiplex PCR assay. A mixture of 60 forward primers for TCR Vbeta segments and 13 reverse primers for TCR Jbeta segments was used in the multiplex PCR. Amplification of the CDR3 region of rearranged TCR beta genes was performed with a multiplex PCR assay on genomic DNA. The Illumina HiSeq System was used to sequence the amplified TCR beta libraries as 87-base-pair reads. The paper's data handling went like this. In a later analysis, 80 million or so unique TCR beta chains were counted across the 500 to 850 repertoires, and roughly 10 million of these chains were shared by at least two donors. To remove PCR and sequencing errors, raw reads were error-corrected and collapsed into unique sequences using a nearest-neighbor algorithm that merged closely related sequences. Alignment of CDR3 sequences to IMGT reference sequences was used to assign V, D and J gene segments. For a sequence to be retained, a match of at least six nucleotides to both a V gene segment and a J gene segment was required. A rearrangement was called productive if the CDR3 had no stop codons and remained in frame with V and J, and every other rearrangement was called non-productive. Following IMGT convention, CDR3 was defined as the stretch from the second conserved V-encoded cysteine to the conserved J-encoded phenylalanine. Sequences without an unambiguous match to a single V gene segment were excluded from the earlier analysis of approximately 560 of the donors. An earlier analysis of fewer than 750 of the donors classified V segments as functional when productive rearrangements were above 56.7% and as segregating when the standard deviation between donors was above 5%. A statistical classification framework was developed to diagnose cytomegalovirus status using the catalog of TCR beta chain sequences. In a later analysis, V and J genes were assigned by comparing TCR nucleotide sequences against IMGT/GENE-DB human TR gene sequences. A later analysis assigned CDR3 sequences and most-parsimonious VDJ recombination scenarios with the TCRdist pipeline. In a later analysis, each TCR beta chain was defined by its CDR3 amino acid sequence together with its V-gene family, and reads lacking a unique V-gene family were excluded. A later analysis removed nearly 600 highly shared, low-generation-probability nucleotide sequences to deal with suspected cross-contamination and a sequencing artifact. In a later analysis, a clonal expansion index was calculated for each public chain from normalized within-repertoire ranks of inferred template counts. In a later analysis, generation probabilities were computed using a VDJ recombination model fitted to out-of-frame rearrangements, and the results were checked against IGoR. A later analysis scored TCR-TCR, TCR-HLA and TCR-CMV co-occurrence with hypergeometric tests, applying a repertoire-size bias correction to TCR pairs. False discovery rates were estimated in a later analysis by permuting HLA or CMV assignments 20 times. A later analysis grouped co-occurring TCRs with DBSCAN, adding TCRdist sequence similarity when clustering within HLA-allele-positive subsets. Repertoires with fewer than 30,000 or more than 120,000 public chains were left out of co-occurrence clustering, as were roughly five repertoires with anomalous nucleotide sharing. TCRdb retrieved this table from immuneACCESS and kept in-frame rearrangements only. Not all clones are present; in checked studies, unresolved V genes account for under half, and no reason is known for the remainder. V and J calls and clone size are as listed in that table; D and trimming were resolved from the DNA. The sample's table covers around 39,000 clones. Together, the top ten hold more than 3% of the sample.

The cohort comprised more than 550 healthy bone marrow donors. At the time of sampling, all cohort members were nominally healthy, though unrecorded immune exposures were likely present. The donor tested CMV seronegative, placing the donor among the 300 to 400 seronegative members of the cohort. Each donor provided a peripheral blood sample, and peripheral blood mononuclear cells were used for TCR beta sequencing. Genomic DNA was extracted from the blood cell samples with the Qiagen DNeasy Blood Extraction Kit. The TCR sequence derives from a male donor in good health and CMV-seronegative. Recombination connected TRBV4-2 to TRBJ2-5; TRBD2 agrees with 11 junctional bases. Sequences were obtained from PBMCs. Here the CDR3 is given as CASSQGSGGAGVVQYF. The bases read TGTGCCAGCAGCCAAGGTAGCGGGGGGGCCGGGGTGGTCCAGTACTTC.